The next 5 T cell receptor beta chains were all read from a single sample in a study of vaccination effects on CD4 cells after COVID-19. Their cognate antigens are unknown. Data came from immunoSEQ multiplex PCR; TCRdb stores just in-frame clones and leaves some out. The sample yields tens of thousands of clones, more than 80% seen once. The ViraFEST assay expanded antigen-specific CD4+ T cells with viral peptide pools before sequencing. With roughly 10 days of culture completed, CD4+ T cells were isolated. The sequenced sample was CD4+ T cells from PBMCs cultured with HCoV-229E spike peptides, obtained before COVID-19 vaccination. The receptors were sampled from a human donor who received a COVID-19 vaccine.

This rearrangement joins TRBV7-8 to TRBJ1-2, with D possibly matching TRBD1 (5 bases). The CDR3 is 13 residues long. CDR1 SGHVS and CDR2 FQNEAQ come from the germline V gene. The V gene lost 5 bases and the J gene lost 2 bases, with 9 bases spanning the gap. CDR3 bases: TGTGCCAGCAGCCCCCAGGGAAACTATGGCTACACCTTC. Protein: CASSPQGNYGYTF.

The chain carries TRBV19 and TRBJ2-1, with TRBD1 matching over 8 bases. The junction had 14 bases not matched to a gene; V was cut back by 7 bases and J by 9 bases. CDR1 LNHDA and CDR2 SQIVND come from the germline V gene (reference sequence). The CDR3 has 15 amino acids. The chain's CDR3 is CASTKGGQAQGEQFF. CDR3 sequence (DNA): TGTGCCAGTACCAAAGGGGGACAGGCTCAAGGTGAGCAGTTCTTC.

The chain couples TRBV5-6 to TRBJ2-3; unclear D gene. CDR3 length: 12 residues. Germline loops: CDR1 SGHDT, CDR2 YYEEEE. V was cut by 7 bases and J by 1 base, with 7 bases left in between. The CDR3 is CASGIRTDTQYF. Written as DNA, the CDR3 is TGTGCCAGCGGAATCCGCACAGATACGCAGTATTTT.

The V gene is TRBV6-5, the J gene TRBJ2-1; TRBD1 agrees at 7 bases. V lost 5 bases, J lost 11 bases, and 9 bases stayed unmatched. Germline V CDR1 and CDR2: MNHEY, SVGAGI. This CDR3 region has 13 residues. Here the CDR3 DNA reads TGTGCCAGCAGTCAGACCACAGGGGAAAAGCAGTTCTTC. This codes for CASSQTTGEKQFF.

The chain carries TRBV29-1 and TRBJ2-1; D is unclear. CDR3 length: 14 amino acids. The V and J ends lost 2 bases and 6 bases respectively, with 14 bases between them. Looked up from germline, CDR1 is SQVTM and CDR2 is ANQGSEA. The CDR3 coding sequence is TGCAGCGTTGAATATGGGTCACCCGGCAATGAGCAGTTCTTC. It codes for CSVEYGSPGNEQFF.